These T cell receptor beta chains were read from a single sample in a study of shared clonotypes between healthy human individuals. Assay used: immunoSEQ multiplex PCR; TCRdb lists only in-frame clones, some missing. In the table there are about 2.1 million clones, around 93% of which are singletons. Sequenced material: naive CD8+ T cells from PBMCs. The receptors shown here come from a man younger than 30 in good health. Some clones in this sample may be carry-over from other donors' samples. The CDR3 runs from the conserved cysteine through the conserved F or W. A D gene is named only where the DNA matches it firmly. Some rows mark clone size as missing; the rest say once, few, many or name a class of expanded clone.

J: TRBJ1-3
D: TRBD1
V: TRBV9
size: NA
DNA: TGTGCCAGCAACACCGGGACAGTTGTAGGAAACACCATATATTTT
CDR3: CASNTGTVVGNTIYF

J: TRBJ2-7
D: NA
V: TRBV5-8
size: NA
DNA: TGTGCCAGCAGCCCTGGACGGACCTACGAGCAGTACTTC
CDR3: CASSPGRTYEQYF

J: TRBJ2-7
D: NA
V: TRBV7-9
size: NA
DNA: TGTGCCAGCAGCTTGGTTCAGGGGGGGTCCGAGCAGTACTTC
CDR3: CASSLVQGGSEQYF

J: TRBJ2-2
D: TRBD1
V: TRBV7-8
size: NA
DNA: TGTGCCAGCAGCTTAGCGGGACAGGGGGTAAATACCGGGGAGCTGTTTTTT
CDR3: CASSLAGQGVNTGELFF

J: TRBJ2-7
D: NA
V: TRBV7-9
size: once
DNA: TGTGCCCCCACCCAGGGTTCTGGGGACTACGAGCAGTACTTC
CDR3: CAPTQGSGDYEQYF

J: TRBJ2-1
D: NA
V: TRBV7-3
size: NA
DNA: TGTGCCAGCAGCCCGACGGGACTCTCGGTGGATGAGCAGTTCTTC
CDR3: CASSPTGLSVDEQFF

J: TRBJ2-7
D: NA
V: TRBV5-6
size: NA
DNA: TGTGCCAGCAGCTTGGGTGGGACATACTACGAGCAGTACTTC
CDR3: CASSLGGTYYEQYF

J: TRBJ2-7
D: NA
V: TRBV6-6
size: NA
DNA: TGTGCCAGCAGTTACTCAGGGCGCTCCTACGAGCAGTACTTC
CDR3: CASSYSGRSYEQYF

J: TRBJ1-4
D: NA
V: TRBV9
size: NA
DNA: TGTGCCAGCAGCGTAGGAGGAGCTACTAATGAAAAACTGTTTTTT
CDR3: CASSVGGATNEKLFF

J: TRBJ1-5
D: NA
V: TRBV19
size: NA
DNA: TGTGCCAGTAGTCCGGACGGAGATGATCTGCCCCAGCATTTT
CDR3: CASSPDGDDLPQHF

J: TRBJ2-5
D: NA
V: TRBV11-2
size: NA
DNA: TGTGCCAGCAGCCCCGGGCAGGGCACAATTGAGACCCAGTACTTC
CDR3: CASSPGQGTIETQYF

J: TRBJ1-1
D: NA
V: TRBV2
size: few
DNA: TGTGCCAGCAGTGAGTCCGCAGGGAGTATTGAAGCTTTCTTT
CDR3: CASSESAGSIEAFF

J: TRBJ2-7
D: NA
V: TRBV27
size: once
DNA: TGTGCCAGCAGTTTGTCCAGGTCTCAAGAGCAGTACTTC
CDR3: CASSLSRSQEQYF